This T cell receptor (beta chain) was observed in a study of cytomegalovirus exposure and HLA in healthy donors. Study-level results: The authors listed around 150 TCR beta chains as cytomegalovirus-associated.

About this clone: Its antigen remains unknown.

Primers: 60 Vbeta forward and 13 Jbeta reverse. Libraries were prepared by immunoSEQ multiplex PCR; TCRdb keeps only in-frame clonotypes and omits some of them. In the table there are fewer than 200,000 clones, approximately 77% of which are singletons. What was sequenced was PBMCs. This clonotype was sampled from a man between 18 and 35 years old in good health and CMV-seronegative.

CDR3 sequence (DNA): TGTGCCAGCAGACCGACAGGGGGTGACACTGAAGCTTTCTTT. Translating it yields CASRPTGGDTEAFF. This chain links TRBV7-2 with TRBJ1-1, with TRBD1 matching over 9 bases. The CDR3 totals 14 residues. The V and J ends lost 6 bases and 3 bases, in that order; junction bases with no gene match: 5. Germline values: CDR1 SGHTA, CDR2 FQGNSA.